A selection of T cell receptor beta chains follows, all from one sample in a study of cytomegalovirus exposure and HLA in healthy donors. The repertoire was sequenced with immunoSEQ multiplex PCR; TCRdb's copy has only in-frame clones and lacks some. Of roughly 100,000 clones in the sample, over 70% are singletons; the top ten hold about 5.3%. Sequencing was done on a sample of PBMCs. The origin of the receptors is a male donor in good health and CMV-seronegative. CDR3s include the opening cysteine and the closing phenylalanine or tryptophan. A D gene is named only where the DNA matches it firmly. Clone size, where shown, is once, few, many, or a class for clones that have expanded.

j_call: TRBJ2-2
clone_size: -
v_call: TRBV28
d_call: -
cdr3_aa: CASTPGRQDGELFF
cdr3_nt: TGTGCCAGCACCCCAGGTCGGCAGGACGGGGAGCTGTTTTTT

j_call: TRBJ2-7
clone_size: -
v_call: TRBV10-3
d_call: TRBD1
cdr3_aa: CAIRQGTGGSYEQYF
cdr3_nt: TGTGCCATCAGACAAGGGACAGGGGGCTCCTACGAGCAGTACTTC

j_call: TRBJ2-3
clone_size: -
v_call: TRBV19
d_call: TRBD2
cdr3_aa: CASSAGGGRTDTQYF
cdr3_nt: TGTGCCAGTAGTGCCGGGGGCGGGAGGACAGATACGCAGTATTTT

j_call: TRBJ1-1
clone_size: once
v_call: TRBV6-1
d_call: -
cdr3_aa: CASSPMVGAAAEAFF
cdr3_nt: TGTGCCAGCAGTCCAATGGTTGGGGCGGCGGCTGAAGCTTTCTTT

j_call: TRBJ2-7
clone_size: few
v_call: TRBV6-5
d_call: TRBD2
cdr3_aa: CASSYPTSGSTEQYF
cdr3_nt: TGTGCCAGCAGTTACCCCACTAGCGGGAGTACCGAGCAGTACTTC

j_call: TRBJ2-7
clone_size: -
v_call: TRBV18
d_call: TRBD1
cdr3_aa: CASSLQGQGEQYF
cdr3_nt: TGTGCCAGCTCTCTCCAAGGACAGGGCGAGCAGTACTTC

j_call: TRBJ2-3
clone_size: -
v_call: TRBV5-1
d_call: -
cdr3_aa: CASSLGQSTDTQYF
cdr3_nt: TGCGCCAGCAGCTTGGGGCAAAGCACAGATACGCAGTATTTT

j_call: TRBJ2-5
clone_size: -
v_call: TRBV28
d_call: -
cdr3_aa: CASSWTNQETQYF
cdr3_nt: TGTGCCAGCAGTTGGACAAACCAAGAGACCCAGTACTTC

j_call: TRBJ1-5
clone_size: once
v_call: TRBV6-1
d_call: TRBD1
cdr3_aa: CASIDRGVRPQHF
cdr3_nt: TGTGCCAGCATAGACAGGGGCGTGAGGCCCCAGCATTTT

j_call: TRBJ2-5
clone_size: -
v_call: TRBV6-5
d_call: -
cdr3_aa: CASSYRRGRDRETQYF
cdr3_nt: TGTGCCAGCAGTTACCGACGTGGGAGAGATCGGGAGACCCAGTACTTC

j_call: TRBJ2-3
clone_size: -
v_call: TRBV6-5
d_call: -
cdr3_aa: CASSYRDNRDTQYF
cdr3_nt: TGTGCCAGCAGTTACAGGGACAACAGAGATACGCAGTATTTT

j_call: TRBJ1-1
clone_size: -
v_call: TRBV4-2
d_call: -
cdr3_aa: CASSQSYNLGGTEAFF
cdr3_nt: TGTGCCAGCAGCCAATCTTACAACCTCGGGGGGACTGAAGCTTTCTTT

j_call: TRBJ1-2
clone_size: -
v_call: TRBV5-6
d_call: -
cdr3_aa: CASSLRVGSYGYTF
cdr3_nt: TGTGCCAGCAGCTTAAGGGTAGGGAGCTATGGCTACACCTTC

j_call: TRBJ2-7
clone_size: -
v_call: TRBV7-9
d_call: -
cdr3_aa: CSSSLTGYEQYF
cdr3_nt: TGTTCCAGCAGCCTGACAGGCTACGAGCAGTACTTC

j_call: TRBJ2-7
clone_size: -
v_call: TRBV5-1
d_call: TRBD2
cdr3_aa: CASSLPGLGYEQYF
cdr3_nt: TGCGCCAGCAGCCTACCGGGACTAGGGTACGAGCAGTACTTC

j_call: TRBJ1-1
clone_size: once
v_call: TRBV7-6
d_call: -
cdr3_aa: CASSSRGSLETEAFF
cdr3_nt: TGTGCCAGCAGCTCCCGGGGGTCCCTGGAGACTGAAGCTTTCTTT

j_call: TRBJ2-3
clone_size: -
v_call: TRBV5-1
d_call: -
cdr3_aa: CASSYGTSWSTDTQYF
cdr3_nt: TGCGCCAGCAGCTACGGGACTTCCTGGAGCACAGATACGCAGTATTTT

j_call: TRBJ2-1
clone_size: -
v_call: TRBV7-9
d_call: TRBD1
cdr3_aa: CASSFGTGLNNEQFF
cdr3_nt: TGTGCCAGCAGCTTTGGGACAGGGTTGAACAATGAGCAGTTCTTC

j_call: TRBJ2-1
clone_size: many
v_call: TRBV28
d_call: -
cdr3_aa: CASRKIAEQFF
cdr3_nt: TGTGCCAGCAGAAAGATCGCGGAGCAGTTCTTC

j_call: TRBJ1-5
clone_size: -
v_call: TRBV18
d_call: -
cdr3_aa: CASSRGSNQPQHF
cdr3_nt: TGTGCCAGCTCACGAGGTAGCAATCAGCCCCAGCATTTT

j_call: TRBJ2-7
clone_size: -
v_call: TRBV28
d_call: TRBD1
cdr3_aa: CASSPILGTGGRTPYEQYF
cdr3_nt: TGTGCCAGCAGTCCTATCCTAGGGACAGGGGGGCGGACACCCTACGAGCAGTACTTC

j_call: TRBJ2-1
clone_size: -
v_call: TRBV7-6
d_call: TRBD1
cdr3_aa: CASSLWGQAGNEQFF
cdr3_nt: TGTGCCAGCAGCTTATGGGGACAGGCAGGGAATGAGCAGTTCTTC

j_call: TRBJ2-3
clone_size: -
v_call: TRBV14
d_call: -
cdr3_aa: CASSRYSPRSTDTQYF
cdr3_nt: TGTGCCAGCAGCAGGTATAGCCCGCGATCCACAGATACGCAGTATTTT

j_call: TRBJ1-1
clone_size: -
v_call: TRBV10-1
d_call: -
cdr3_aa: CASSDLPLLTGEAFF
cdr3_nt: TGCGCCAGCAGTGATTTACCGCTCTTAACGGGAGAAGCTTTCTTT

j_call: TRBJ1-2
clone_size: -
v_call: TRBV10-3
d_call: TRBD1
cdr3_aa: CATGAGGTYGYTF
cdr3_nt: TGTGCCACGGGGGCAGGGGGCACCTATGGCTACACCTTC

j_call: TRBJ1-1
clone_size: -
v_call: TRBV5-6
d_call: -
cdr3_aa: CASSLGFEQSEAFF
cdr3_nt: TGTGCCAGCAGCTTGGGGTTCGAACAGTCTGAAGCTTTCTTT

j_call: TRBJ1-1
clone_size: -
v_call: TRBV5-1
d_call: TRBD1
cdr3_aa: CASSGTGVYTEAFF
cdr3_nt: TGCGCCAGCAGCGGGACAGGGGTATACACTGAAGCTTTCTTT

j_call: TRBJ1-5
clone_size: -
v_call: TRBV28
d_call: -
cdr3_aa: CASSLQGSQPQHF
cdr3_nt: TGTGCCAGCAGTTTACAGGGAAGTCAGCCCCAGCATTTT

j_call: TRBJ2-7
clone_size: -
v_call: TRBV7-6
d_call: -
cdr3_aa: CASSRGRGAYEQYF
cdr3_nt: TGTGCCAGCAGCCGTGGGCGGGGAGCCTACGAGCAGTACTTC